What follows are 27 T cell receptor beta chains derived from one specimen sequenced in a study of shared clonotypes between healthy human individuals. The protocol was immunoSEQ multiplex PCR, while the TCRdb copy is restricted to in-frame clones and leaves out a portion. The table shows approximately 980,000 clones, with approximately 80% occurring only once. The sequenced sample was memory CD4+ T cells sorted from blood. Indicated subset: CD45RA-negative fraction. The receptors derive from a man aged 18 to 30 in good health.

This chain connects TRBV7-9 to TRBJ2-7; 10 nucleotides agree with TRBD2. The V gene's germline CDR1 is SEHNR and CDR2 FQNEAQ (reference sequence). The length of the CDR3 is 15 residues. Trimming cost V 4 bases and J 0 bases; bases outside gene matches: 3. The CDR3 nucleotides read TGTGCCAGCAGCTCCCCTAGCGGGAGCTCCTACGAGCAGTACTTC. Residues: CASSSPSGSSYEQYF.

V is TRBV6-5 and J is TRBJ2-3; D tentatively reads TRBD1 or TRBD2 (6 bases each). The CDR3 runs 15 residues. Per the germline V gene, CDR1 is MNHEY and CDR2 is SVGAGI. Trimming stripped 6 bases from V and 0 bases from J, with 13 bases between. In DNA form, the CDR3 reads TGTGCCAGCAGACCTACAGGGAGGAGCACAGATACGCAGTATTTT. It yields the protein CASRPTGRSTDTQYF.

This clone was seen only a few times. The chain employs TRBV28 and TRBJ2-7; a possible D gene is TRBD2 (6 bases). CDR3 size: 14 residues. Trimming shortened V by 10 bases and J by 6 bases, and 22 bases separated the two germline ends. CDR1 and CDR2 from the germline V gene are MDHEN and SYDVKM. The CDR3: CATREPGGSLEQYF. The CDR3, as DNA: TGTGCCACCCGAGAGCCAGGAGGGTCTCTCGAGCAGTACTTC.

The chain recombines TRBV7-9 with TRBJ1-1, with D perhaps matching TRBD1 (5 bases). This CDR3 spans 15 amino acids. The germline V gene has CDR1 SEHNR and CDR2 FQNEAQ (reference sequence). V lost 3 bases to trimming and J lost 2 bases, with 13 bases between them. CDR3 sequence reads: CASSFRAGDNTEAFF. The CDR3 nucleotides are TGTGCCAGCAGCTTTCGCGCGGGGGACAACACTGAAGCTTTCTTT.

This rearrangement joins TRBV30 to TRBJ2-5; TRBD1 aligns across 9 bases. Germline loops: CDR1 GTSNPN, CDR2 SVGIG (reference sequence). V trimming: 2 bases; J trimming: 6 bases; junction bases outside the gene matches: 4. CDR3 length equals 13 residues. The CDR3 DNA is TGTGCCTGGAGTAACGACAGGGGGAAGACCCAGTACTTC. Its protein is CAWSNDRGKTQYF.

This clone was seen only a few times. The chain recombines TRBV10-1 with TRBJ1-1; 9 nucleotides agree with TRBD1. CDR1 and CDR2 (germline): WNHNN, SYGVQD (reference sequence). The V gene end was trimmed by 4 bases and the J gene end by 7 bases; junction bases not matched to a gene: 4. The CDR3 runs 13 residues. CDR3 in amino acids: CASSGTGVGEAFF. The CDR3 nucleotides read TGCGCCAGCAGTGGGACAGGGGTCGGTGAAGCTTTCTTT.

This clone was recorded only once. The chain combines TRBV5-1 with TRBJ1-5; unclear D gene. The germline V gene encodes CDR1 SGHRS and CDR2 YFSETQ. This CDR3 has 13 residues. V lost 5 bases and J lost 6, with 12 bases in between. The CDR3 protein is CASSRIGTQPQHF. CDR3 in DNA: TGCGCCAGCAGTCGGATTGGAACTCAGCCCCAGCATTTT. Using reference TRBV5-1 and TRBJ1-5 for the parts outside the CDR3, the full variable domain is KAGVTQTPRYLIKTRGQQVTLSCSPISGHRSVSWYQQTPGQGLQFLFEYFSETQRNKGNFPGRFSGRQFSNSRSEMNVSTLELGDSALYLCASSRIGTQPQHFGDGTRLSIL.

The V gene is TRBV5-1, the J gene TRBJ2-3; 12 bases align to TRBD2. Germline lookup yields CDR1 SGHRS and CDR2 YFSETQ. After removal of 5 bases from V and 2 bases from J, the junction contained 3 bases not matched to a gene. This CDR3 comprises 15 residues. This CDR3 is CASSRTSGVTDTQYF. The CDR3 region has the DNA TGCGCCAGCAGTCGGACTAGCGGGGTCACAGATACGCAGTATTTT.

In regard to this clone: At one of its ends the junction is not consistent with the germline gene, which may arise from a read error. The chain is built from TRBV11-2 and TRBJ1-2, with 8 bases lining up with TRBD1. The CDR3 has 16 residues. The V gene's germline CDR1 is SGHAT and CDR2 FQNNGV. CDR3 residues: CTSTPSPDRVGYGYTF. The DNA of the CDR3 is TGTACCAGCACCCCGAGCCCGGACAGGGTGGGCTATGGCTACACCTTC.

The rearrangement links TRBV18 to TRBJ1-2, with 8 positions matching TRBD1. Germline values: CDR1 KGHSH, CDR2 LQKENI. J was trimmed by 8 bases and V by 6 bases; bases with no gene match: 5. The CDR3 runs 12 residues. CDR3 region: CASSLGQGGYTF. Written as DNA, the CDR3 is TGTGCCAGCTCCCTAGGACAGGGCGGCTACACCTTC.

V gene TRBV30 combines with J gene TRBJ2-7; D not resolved. This CDR3 has 13 residues. Deletions cut 7 bases from V and 2 bases from J, with 15 bases between. Looked up from germline, CDR1 is GTSNPN and CDR2 is SVGIG (reference sequence). CDR3 coding DNA: TGTGCCTCTTACAAGCACCTTACCTACGAGCAGTACTTC. This translates into CASYKHLTYEQYF.

The rearrangement links TRBV21-1 to TRBJ2-7; TRBD1, the table's D call, was not compared with the DNA. TRBV21-1 has pseudogene status. The CDR3 has 13 residues. The CDR3 loop is CASSNRPGNEQYF. DNA for the CDR3: TGTGCCAGCAGCAACCGACCAGGCAACGAGCAGTACTTC.

Details on this clone: The sample carries other DNA sequences with the same CDR3. The chain couples TRBV5-6 to TRBJ2-5; D might be TRBD2 (6 bases). Trimming left V 3 bases short and J 5 bases short, with 11 bases between. Germline V gene sequence: CDR1 SGHDT, CDR2 YYEEEE. CDR3 length equals 13 residues. The CDR3 protein is CASSSGTGETQYF. CDR3 nucleotides: TGTGCCAGCAGCTCAGGGACTGGGGAGACCCAGTACTTC.

This clone came up a few times. The chain couples TRBV29-1 to TRBJ1-1; TRBD1 matches at 9 bases. Germline CDR1 is SQVTM and CDR2 is ANQGSEA. The CDR3 runs to 15 residues. V lost 2 bases and J lost 4; bases outside the gene matches: 8. CDR3 coding DNA: TGCAGCGTTGAAACCCCCGGGACAGGGCGCACTGAAGCTTTCTTT. Translated, it gives CSVETPGTGRTEAFF.

This chain uses TRBV7-2 with TRBJ1-2; 7 bases match TRBD1. After removal of 6 bases from V and 7 bases from J, the junction contained 5 bases not matched to a gene. CDR1 is SGHTA, CDR2 FQGNSA, per germline. CDR3 length: 12 residues. The CDR3 DNA follows: TGTGCCAGCAGATCCGGGACAGTTGGCTACACCTTC. It codes for CASRSGTVGYTF.

This clone was observed a few times. A far larger clone is only one base removed, so a read error is likely. This chain uses TRBV4-1 with TRBJ1-5; the match to TRBD1 covers 11 bases. The CDR3 length is 15 residues. Germline V gene lookup returns CDR1 MGHRA and CDR2 YSYEKL. CDR3 nucleotides: TGCACCAGCAGCCAGGGACAGGGGGGAAATCAGCCCCAGCATTTT. It yields the protein CTSSQGQGGNQPQHF.

This chain connects TRBV7-2 to TRBJ1-2; 9 bases fit TRBD1. V lost 4 bases, J lost 2 bases, and 2 bases stayed unmatched. This CDR3 comprises 14 residues. Germline V gene sequence: CDR1 SGHTA, CDR2 FQGNSA. CDR3 loop: CASSYDRGNYGYTF. Written as DNA, the CDR3 is TGTGCCAGCAGCTATGACAGGGGGAACTATGGCTACACCTTC.

The chain couples TRBV5-1 to TRBJ1-6, with 8 nucleotides matching TRBD1. With V trimmed by 3 bases and J by 9 bases, 5 bases remained unmatched. CDR1 and CDR2 (germline): SGHRS, YFSETQ. This CDR3 has 14 amino acids. Written as DNA, the CDR3 is TGCGCCAGCAGCTCGCAGGGGGCAAGTTCACCCCTCCACTTT. Encoded protein: CASSSQGASSPLHF.

The DNA of the CDR3 is TGCAGCGTTGAAGGCGGGACAGGGTGGTATGGCTACACCTTC. Translation gives CSVEGGTGWYGYTF. J is TRBJ1-2 and V is TRBV29-1; 9 bases align to TRBD1. Looked up from germline, CDR1 is SQVTM and CDR2 is ANQGSEA. The CDR3 totals 14 residues. Unmatched junction bases numbered 5, after V lost 1 base and J lost 5 bases. The full variable domain, completed using reference TRBV29-1 and TRBJ1-2, is SAVISQKPSRDICQRGTSLTIQCQVDSQVTMMFWYRQQPGQSLTLIATANQGSEATYESGFVIDKFPISRPNLTFSTLTVSNMSPEDSSIYLCSVEGGTGWYGYTFGSGTRLTVV.

The rearrangement joins TRBV4-3 to TRBJ2-3, with TRBD2 matching 9 bases. V lost 3 bases, J lost 0 bases, and 10 bases stayed unmatched. This CDR3 is built from 18 residues. Germline V lookup: CDR1 LGHNA, CDR2 YSLEER. CDR3 DNA: TGCGCCAGCAGCCAGGCCGCTTCGACTAGCGGTAGCACAGATACGCAGTATTTT. It translates to CASSQAASTSGSTDTQYF.

The V and J genes are TRBV7-6 and TRBJ2-3; the D gene could be TRBD1 or TRBD2 (5 bases each). The CDR3 covers 15 residues. V lost 1 base, J lost 2 bases, and 10 bases lay in between. Per germline, CDR1 SGHVS and CDR2 FNYEAQ. The CDR3 region is CASSLGGEFTDTQYF. CDR3 in DNA: TGTGCCAGCAGCTTAGGAGGGGAGTTCACAGATACGCAGTATTTT.

This chain connects TRBV30 to TRBJ2-4, with D hard to call. Trimming took 2 bases from V and 8 from J, leaving 13 bases between them. The length of the CDR3 is 13 residues. Germline V gene sequence: CDR1 GTSNPN, CDR2 SVGIG (reference sequence). CDR3 sequence (DNA): TGTGCCTGGAGTCCTCGGCGGAGTGACATTCAGTACTTC. It encodes CAWSPRRSDIQYF.

The chain combines TRBV27 with TRBJ1-5; the D is unclear. Germline CDR1 and CDR2: MNHEY and SMNVEV (reference sequence). Trimming pared 3 bases from V and 6 bases from J, leaving 9 bases between. The CDR3 loop spans 13 amino acids. The CDR3, as DNA: TGTGCCAGCAGTTTCGTGGGCACTCAGCCCCAGCATTTT. The encoded protein is CASSFVGTQPQHF.

V and J are TRBV6-4 and TRBJ2-7; D gene ambiguous. The germline CDR1 and CDR2 sequences are MRHNA and SNTAGT. V was cut by 1 base and J by 6 bases, with 10 bases left in between. The CDR3 totals 13 residues. The CDR3 DNA reads as TGTGCCAGCAGTGACTTAAGTTATCGCGAGCAGTACTTC. This sequence encodes CASSDLSYREQYF.

The chain has TRBV6-4 and TRBJ1-4; 10 bases line up with TRBD1. CDR1 MRHNA and CDR2 SNTAGT come from the germline V gene. The CDR3 loop spans 15 amino acids. Germline trimming cut 6 bases from V and 8 bases from J; bases unmatched to any gene: 9. The CDR3 nucleotides are TGTGCCAGCAGCCCCGGGACAGGGGAGGGCGAAAAACTGTTTTTT. Amino acid sequence: CASSPGTGEGEKLFF.

The CDR3 region has the DNA TGTGCCAGCAGCAACCGACAGGGGGAGATCACCGGGGAGCTGTTTTTT. It translates to CASSNRQGEITGELFF. The V gene is TRBV9, the J gene TRBJ2-2; 9 bases agree with TRBD1. Trimming removed 4 bases from V and 4 bases from J; junction bases left unmatched: 8. Per germline, CDR1 SGDLS and CDR2 YYNGEE. The length of the CDR3 is 16 residues.

The chain uses TRBV4-1 and TRBJ1-2, with a tentative D call TRBD1 (6 bases). The germline CDR1 and CDR2 sequences are MGHRA and YSYEKL. CDR3 length: 16 amino acids. V lost 0 bases and J 2 bases, leaving 13 bases between the germline ends. CDR3 amino acids: CASSQDWVGGNYGYTF. The DNA for the CDR3 is TGCGCCAGCAGCCAAGATTGGGTAGGGGGGAACTATGGCTACACCTTC.